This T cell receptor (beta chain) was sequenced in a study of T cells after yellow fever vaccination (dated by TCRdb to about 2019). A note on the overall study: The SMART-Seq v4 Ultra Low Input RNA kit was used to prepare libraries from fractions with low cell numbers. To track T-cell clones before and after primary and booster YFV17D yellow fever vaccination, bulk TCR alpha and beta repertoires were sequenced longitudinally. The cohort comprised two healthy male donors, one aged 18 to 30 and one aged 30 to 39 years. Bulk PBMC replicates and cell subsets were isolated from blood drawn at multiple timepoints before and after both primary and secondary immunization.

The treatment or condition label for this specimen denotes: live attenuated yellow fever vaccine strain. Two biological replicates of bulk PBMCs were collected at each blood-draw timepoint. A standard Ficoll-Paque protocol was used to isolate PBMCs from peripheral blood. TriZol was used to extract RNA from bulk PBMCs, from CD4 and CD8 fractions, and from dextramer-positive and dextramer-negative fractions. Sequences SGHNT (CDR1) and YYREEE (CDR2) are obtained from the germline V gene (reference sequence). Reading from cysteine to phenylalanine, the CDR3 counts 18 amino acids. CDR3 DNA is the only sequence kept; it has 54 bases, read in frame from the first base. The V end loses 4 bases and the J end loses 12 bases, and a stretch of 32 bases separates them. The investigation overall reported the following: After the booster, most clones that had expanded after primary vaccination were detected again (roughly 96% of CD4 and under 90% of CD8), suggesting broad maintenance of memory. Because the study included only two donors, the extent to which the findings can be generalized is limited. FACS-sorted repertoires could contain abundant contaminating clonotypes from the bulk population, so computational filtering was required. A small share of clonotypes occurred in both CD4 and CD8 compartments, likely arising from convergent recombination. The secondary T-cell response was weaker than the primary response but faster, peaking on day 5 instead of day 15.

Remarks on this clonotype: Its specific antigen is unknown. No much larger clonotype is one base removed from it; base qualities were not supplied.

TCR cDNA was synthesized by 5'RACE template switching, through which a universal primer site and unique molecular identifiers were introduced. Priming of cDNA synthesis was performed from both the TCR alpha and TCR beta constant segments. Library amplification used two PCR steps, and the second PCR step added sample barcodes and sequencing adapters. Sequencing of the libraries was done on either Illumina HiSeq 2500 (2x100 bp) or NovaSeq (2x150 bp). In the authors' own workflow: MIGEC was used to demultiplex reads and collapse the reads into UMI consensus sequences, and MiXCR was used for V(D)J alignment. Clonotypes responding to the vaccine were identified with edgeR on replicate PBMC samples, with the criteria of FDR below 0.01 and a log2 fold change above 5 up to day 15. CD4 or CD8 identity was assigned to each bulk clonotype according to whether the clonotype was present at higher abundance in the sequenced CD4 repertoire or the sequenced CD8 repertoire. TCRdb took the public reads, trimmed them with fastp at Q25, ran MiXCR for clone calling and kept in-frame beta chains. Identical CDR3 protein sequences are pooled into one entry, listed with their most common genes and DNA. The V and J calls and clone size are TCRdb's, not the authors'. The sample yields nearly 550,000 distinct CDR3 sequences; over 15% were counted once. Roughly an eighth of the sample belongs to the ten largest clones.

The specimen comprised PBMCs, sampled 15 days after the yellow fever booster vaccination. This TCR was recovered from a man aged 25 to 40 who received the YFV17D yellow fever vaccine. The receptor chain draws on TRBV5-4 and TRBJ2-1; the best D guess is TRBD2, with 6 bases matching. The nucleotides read TGTGCCAGCAGCACCTCAAGCTCGCGGGATCGTGCCCCCCGCCGGCAGTTCTTC. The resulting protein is CASSTSSSRDRAPRRQFF.